One and the same sample provided the 7 T cell receptor beta chains below, sequenced in a study of T cell responses to AZD1222 COVID-19 vaccine. Assay: immunoSEQ multiplex PCR; the TCRdb copy retains only in-frame clones and omits some. The repertoire holds more than 140,000 clones, under 95% seen once, with roughly 4.6% in the top ten. Sequenced material: peripheral blood, taken on day 0 of AZD1222 vaccination. The origin of the receptors is an adult in good health.

This clone was detected only once. The V gene is TRBV6-5, the J gene TRBJ1-2; D is uncertain. The length of the CDR3 is 16 residues. V lost 4 bases, J lost 2 bases, and 17 bases lay in between. Germline CDR1 is MNHEY and CDR2 is SVGAGI. CDR3 region: CASSSVSGRLNYGYTF. CDR3 sequence (DNA): TGTGCCAGCAGTTCGGTGAGCGGGAGGCTCAACTATGGCTACACCTTC.

The chain couples TRBV7-8 to TRBJ1-1; no clear D gene. CDR3 length: 15 residues. The V gene's germline CDR1 is SGHVS and CDR2 FQNEAQ. Trimming took off 1 base at V and 2 bases at J, with 11 bases between the two ends. The CDR3: CASSLENVRNTEAFF. CDR3 bases: TGTGCCAGCAGCTTAGAAAATGTGAGAAACACTGAAGCTTTCTTT.

The rearrangement links TRBV10-3 to TRBJ1-1; D remains unclear. CDR3 length: 15 residues. The V end lost 5 bases, the J end lost 0 bases, and 13 bases lay between the germline ends. Germline V gene sequence: CDR1 ENHRY, CDR2 SYGVKD. This CDR3 reads CAISLWRRMNTEAFF. The CDR3 coding sequence is TGTGCCATCAGTTTGTGGAGACGCATGAACACTGAAGCTTTCTTT.

This chain uses TRBV30 with TRBJ1-5; D remains unclear. This CDR3 comprises 13 residues. Germline V lookup: CDR1 GTSNPN, CDR2 SVGIG (reference sequence). Trimming took off 5 bases at V and 4 bases at J, with 12 bases between the two ends. CDR3 region: CAWGRDYNQPQHF. CDR3 bases: TGTGCCTGGGGGAGGGATTATAATCAGCCCCAGCATTTT. Full variable domain (outside the CDR3, taken from reference TRBV30 and TRBJ1-5): SQTIHQWPATLVQPVGSPLSLECTVEGTSNPNLYWYRQAAGRGLQLLFYSVGIGQISSEVPQNLSASRPQDRQFILSSKKLLLSDSGFYLCAWGRDYNQPQHFGDGTRLSIL.

The chain employs TRBV5-5 and TRBJ2-7, with D unclear. Between the trimmed V and J ends, which lost 2 bases and 1 base, there was a span of 10 bases. Germline V lookup: CDR1 SGHKS, CDR2 YYEKEE (reference sequence). This CDR3 contains 14 residues. CDR3 region: CASSFGGTSYEQYF. In nucleotides, the CDR3 is TGTGCCAGCAGCTTTGGCGGAACTTCCTACGAGCAGTACTTC.

The rearrangement uses TRBV6-5 and TRBJ2-7; D may be TRBD1 (6 bases). Germline loops: CDR1 MNHEY, CDR2 SVGAGI. The CDR3 loop spans 15 amino acids. Trimming took off 0 bases at V and 7 bases at J, with 16 bases between the two ends. The CDR3 region is CASSYSQGTSSEQYF. The CDR3 DNA follows: TGTGCCAGCAGTTACTCGCAGGGGACCTCCTCGGAGCAGTACTTC.

V gene TRBV28 combines with J gene TRBJ2-5, with D possibly being TRBD1 or TRBD2 (6 bases each). This CDR3 has 14 residues. Germline values: CDR1 MDHEN, CDR2 SYDVKM. The ends were cut back, 5 bases at V and 5 bases at J, with 15 bases in the middle. CDR3 sequence reads: CASSQQGAGETQYF. The CDR3 DNA reads as TGTGCCAGCAGTCAACAGGGTGCGGGGGAGACCCAGTACTTC. Full variable domain (remainder filled in from reference TRBV28 and TRBJ2-5): DVKVTQSSRYLVKRTGEKVFLECVQDMDHENMFWYRQDPGLGLRLIYFSYDVKMKEKGDIPEGYSVSREKKERFSLILESASTNQTSMYLCASSQQGAGETQYFGPGTRLLVL.